Each of the 20 T cell receptor beta chains below was sequenced from the same sample in a study of metastatic and nonmetastatic thyroid tumors. The entire patient cohort was treatment-naive prior to thyroid surgery. Via MiXCR, TCRdb re-called the PCR reads. This repertoire shows 75,000 to 95,000 clones, approximately 11% found once; its top ten account for 11%. The material sequenced was blood. The source is a female donor with papillary thyroid cancer or a benign thyroid nodule (not recorded which). Some clones in this sample may be carry-over from other donors' samples.

Only a few counts were recorded for this clone. It may be a read error: a sequence one base away is much more abundant. Within the sample, other DNA sequences also encode this same CDR3. J is TRBJ2-1 and V is TRBV29-1; 7 nucleotides line up with TRBD2. The CDR3 is 12 amino acids. V trimming: 5 bases; J trimming: 7 bases; junction bases outside the gene matches: 5. CDR1 is SQVTM, CDR2 ANQGSEA, per germline. The CDR3 loop is CSVPSGTNEQFF. The CDR3 DNA is TGCAGCGTTCCTAGCGGCACAAATGAGCAGTTCTTC.

This clone was seen at least ten times. The chain uses TRBV2 and TRBJ2-7, with D perhaps matching TRBD1 (5 bases). V was cut by 5 bases and J by 1 base, with 9 bases left in between. The CDR3 extends over 13 amino acids. CDR1 is SNHLY and CDR2 is FYNNEI in the germline V gene. In DNA form, the CDR3 reads TGTGCCAGCAGTTTTGACAGATCCTACGAGCAGTACTTC. Translating it yields CASSFDRSYEQYF. Filled out from reference TRBV2 and TRBJ2-7, the complete variable domain reads EPEVTQTPSHQVTQMGQEVILRCVPISNHLYFYWYRQILGQKVEFLVSFYNNEISEKSEIFDDQFSVERPDGSNFTLKIRSTKLEDSAMYFCASSFDRSYEQYFGPGTRLTVT.

This clone was counted between two and nine times. A read error may explain this, as a much larger clone is one base away. V is TRBV3-1 and J is TRBJ2-3, with D tentatively TRBD2 (6 bases). The length of the CDR3 is 16 residues. In germline, CDR1 is LGHDT, CDR2 YNNKEL (reference sequence). Between the trimmed V and J ends, which lost 0 bases and 3 bases, there was a span of 13 bases. This CDR3 reads CASSQEPGLRTDTQYF. Written as DNA, the CDR3 is TGTGCCAGCAGCCAAGAGCCGGGACTCAGAACAGATACGCAGTATTTT.

This clone was recorded at least ten times. V and J are TRBV9 and TRBJ2-3; 10 nucleotides agree with TRBD2. The V and J ends lost 0 bases and 4 bases, in that order; junction bases with no gene match: 8. CDR1 is SGDLS and CDR2 is YYNGEE in the germline V gene. CDR3 length equals 17 residues. For the CDR3, the DNA is TGTGCCAGCAGCGTAGCTGGAGCGGGAGGGATCCCAGATACGCAGTATTTT. Amino acid sequence: CASSVAGAGGIPDTQYF.

At least ten counts were recorded for this clone. DNA for the CDR3: TGTGCCACGAGGGGGTCTGGGTACAATGAGCAGTTCTTC. This translates into CATRGSGYNEQFF. V gene TRBV19 combines with J gene TRBJ2-1, with TRBD1 as a possible D gene (6 bases). The germline V and J ends were trimmed by 10 bases and 4 bases, with 14 bases remaining between them. The germline gives CDR1 LNHDA, CDR2 SQIVND (reference sequence). The CDR3 is 13 amino acids. Combining the CDR3 with reference TRBV19 and TRBJ2-1 gives the whole variable domain DGGITQSPKYLFRKEGQNVTLSCEQNLNHDAMYWYRQDPGQGLRLIYYSQIVNDFQKGDIAEGYSVSREKKESFPLTVTSAQKNPTAFYLCATRGSGYNEQFFGPGTRLTVL.

At least ten counts were recorded for this clone. The V call is TRBV7-3, the J call TRBJ2-2, with 11 bases identical to TRBD1. Germline CDR1 reads SGHTA; CDR2 reads FQGTGA. Unmatched junction bases numbered 19, after V lost 6 bases and J lost 4 bases. The CDR3 has 20 residues. CDR3 residues: CASSYGQGAVLRRGTGELFF. The DNA for the CDR3 is TGTGCCAGCAGTTATGGACAGGGGGCAGTCCTACGACGTGGCACCGGGGAGCTGTTTTTT. The whole variable domain, remainder taken from reference TRBV7-3 and TRBJ2-2, is GAGVSQTPSNKVTEKGKYVELRCDPISGHTALYWYRQSLGQGPEFLIYFQGTGAADDSGLPNDRFFAVRPEGSVSTLKIQRTERGDSAVYLCASSYGQGAVLRRGTGELFFGEGSRLTVL.

Points on this clone: A read error is possible here, since a much larger clone lies one base away. At the DNA level, this CDR3 is encoded by other sequences in the same sample as well. The J gene is TRBJ2-1, the V gene TRBV6-2 or TRBV6-3, with D unresolved. Germline CDR1 reads MNHEY; CDR2 reads SVGEGT. Trimming took 0 bases from V and 5 from J, leaving 11 bases between them. CDR3 size: 15 residues. Here the CDR3 reads CASSYSKVIDNEQFF. The CDR3 coding sequence is TGTGCCAGCAGTTACTCTAAAGTTATCGACAATGAGCAGTTCTTC.

This clone was detected many times. The gene calls are TRBV4-2 and TRBJ2-1; 11 nucleotides align to TRBD2. Germline trimming cut 4 bases from V and 0 bases from J; bases unmatched to any gene: 8. The CDR3 is 18 amino acids. Germline V gene sequence: CDR1 LGHNA, CDR2 YNFKEQ. CDR3 in DNA: TGTGCCAGCAGCCTCGGGACTAGCGGAATGAGCTCCTACAATGAGCAGTTCTTC. Translation: CASSLGTSGMSSYNEQFF.

This clone was detected many times. J is TRBJ2-1 and V is TRBV5-5; D is ambiguous. Trimming left V 3 bases short and J 3 bases short, with 13 bases between. There are 15 residues in the CDR3. The germline gives CDR1 SGHKS, CDR2 YYEKEE (reference sequence). This chain's CDR3 is CASSWNDPHYNEQFF. In DNA, the CDR3 is TGTGCCAGCAGCTGGAATGACCCCCACTACAATGAGCAGTTCTTC.

The table lists this clone with many counts. CDR3 sequence reads: CASSNVNLGKLDGYTF. The CDR3 nucleotides read TGTGCCAGCAGCAATGTCAACCTGGGGAAATTGGATGGCTACACCTTC. The V call is TRBV7-3, the J call TRBJ1-2; D call uncertain. The CDR3 is 16 residues long. V lost 5 bases, J lost 6 bases, and 22 bases lay in between. Germline CDR1 SGHTA, CDR2 FQGTGA.

This clone was seen many times. V gene TRBV7-8 combines with J gene TRBJ1-4; 9 nucleotides align to TRBD1. V lost 1 base to trimming and J lost 12 bases; unmatched junction nucleotides: 18. The CDR3 length is 18 residues. Germline CDR1 and CDR2: SGHVS and FQNEAQ. The CDR3 here is CASSLDEDRGVYNEELFF. Here the CDR3 DNA reads TGTGCCAGCAGCTTAGATGAGGACAGGGGTGTTTATAATGAGGAACTGTTTTTT.

This clone was observed a few times. J is TRBJ2-3 and V is TRBV27, with D possibly matching TRBD2 (6 bases). The CDR3 extends over 16 amino acids. V was trimmed by 5 bases and J by 0 bases, leaving 15 bases between them. Germline V gene data show CDR1 as MNHEY and CDR2 as SMNVEV (reference sequence). As DNA, the CDR3 is TGTGCCAGCAGTCGACTAGAGGGCCTAAGCACAGATACGCAGTATTTT. This gives the protein CASSRLEGLSTDTQYF.

This clone was found many times. The V call is TRBV28, the J call TRBJ1-2; D gene ambiguous. This CDR3 contains 13 residues. Germline V CDR1 and CDR2: MDHEN, SYDVKM. The germline V and J ends were trimmed by 5 bases and 1 base, with 8 bases remaining between them. CDR3 sequence: CASSRRDNYGYTF. Here the CDR3 DNA reads TGTGCCAGCAGTCGAAGGGATAACTATGGCTACACCTTC.

This clone was detected only a few times. At one end the junction does not follow the germline gene, possibly because of a read error. Other nucleotide sequences from this sample produce the same CDR3. V usage is TRBV11-2 and J usage is TRBJ2-7; TRBD1 aligns across 8 bases. Per germline, CDR1 SGHAT and CDR2 FQNNGV. The CDR3 is made up of 15 amino acids. The CDR3 DNA follows: TGTGCCAGCAGCCTAGACAGGGGAAGGTCCTACGAGCAGTACTTC. Protein sequence: CASSLDRGRSYEQYF.

The chain uses TRBV30 and TRBJ2-2; D gene uncertain. The CDR3 length is 16 residues. CDR1 and CDR2 from the germline V gene are GTSNPN and SVGIG (reference sequence). Trimming stripped 2 bases from V and 4 bases from J, with 17 bases between. The CDR3 reads CAWSNLRHSPTGELFF. The CDR3 DNA reads TGTGCCTGGAGTAACCTTCGACATTCCCCCACCGGGGAGCTGTTTTTT.

The table lists this clone with many counts. The chain uses TRBV3-1 and TRBJ2-7; perhaps TRBD2 as D (6 bases). Trimming left V 0 bases short and J 2 bases short, with 14 bases between. The CDR3 consists of 16 residues. Germline assignment: CDR1 LGHDT and CDR2 YNNKEL (reference sequence). The CDR3 loop reads CASSQDWAGLTYEQYF. Here the CDR3 DNA reads TGTGCCAGCAGCCAAGATTGGGCGGGGTTGACCTACGAGCAGTACTTC.

V and J are TRBV7-3 and TRBJ2-7; 10 bases are shared with TRBD2. The germline gives CDR1 SGHTA, CDR2 FQGTGA. The CDR3 has 15 amino acids. Germline trimming cut 4 bases from V and 1 base from J; bases unmatched to any gene: 4. In nucleotides, the CDR3 is TGTGCCAGCAGCTACCTAGCGGGGGAATCCTACGAGCAGTACTTC. Protein sequence: CASSYLAGESYEQYF.

This clone has at least ten counts. The rearrangement uses TRBV5-5 and TRBJ1-6; 9 bases fit TRBD1. V was pared by 4 bases and J by 10 bases, with 6 bases of the junction left unmatched. Germline assignment: CDR1 SGHKS and CDR2 YYEKEE (reference sequence). This CDR3 is 14 amino acids long. CDR3 in amino acids: CASSRDREGSPLHF. The CDR3 region has the DNA TGTGCCAGCAGCCGGGACAGGGAAGGCTCACCCCTCCACTTT.

The CDR3 loop is CASSFTDRINQPQHF. The CDR3 region has the DNA TGTGCCAGCAGTTTCACAGACAGGATCAACCAGCCCCAGCATTTT. J is TRBJ1-5 and V is TRBV28; TRBD1 is a possible D gene (6 bases). Germline V gives CDR1 MDHEN, CDR2 SYDVKM. The CDR3 runs 15 residues. V lost 3 bases and J 7 bases, leaving 16 bases between the germline ends.

As to this clone: This may stem from a read error, because a much larger clone lies one nucleotide away. At the DNA level, this CDR3 is encoded by other sequences in the same sample as well. This chain uses TRBV5-6 with TRBJ2-1, with D possibly matching TRBD1 (6 bases). From germline, CDR1 is SGHDT and CDR2 YYEEEE. The germline V and J ends were trimmed by 4 bases and 8 bases, with 19 bases remaining between them. The CDR3 is 15 amino acids. The CDR3 protein is CASSPGAMLPDEQFF. The CDR3 coding sequence is TGTGCCAGCAGCCCAGGGGCAATGTTACCTGATGAGCAGTTCTTC.